This TCR beta chain is from a study of tumor-infiltrating lymphocytes in localized non-small cell lung cancer. Overall study: Several tumor histologies, both smoking statuses, and some post-neoadjuvant chemotherapy samples were included. General study results and limits: Available tissue quantity limited TCR sequencing to a patient subset. Different pieces of the same tissue went to different assays, confounding technical variation with intratumor heterogeneity.

Of note for this clone: The antigen is undetermined.

TCRdb keeps only in-frame clones here, not all; method: immunoSEQ multiplex PCR. The table has approximately 15,000 clones, 65% to 85% seen once. Germline CDR1 reads MNHNS; CDR2 reads SASEGT. The CDR3 totals 14 residues. V lost 7 bases and J 1 base, leaving 13 bases between the germline ends. The receptor was derived from a human donor with non-small cell lung cancer. Sequenced input: uninvolved lung tissue not adjacent to the tumor. The V and J genes are TRBV6-1 and TRBJ2-5; the D gene is possibly TRBD2 (5 bases). As DNA, the CDR3 is TGTGCCAGCAATACGGGAATCGGCCAAGAGACCCAGTACTTC. This encodes CASNTGIGQETQYF.